This T cell receptor (beta chain) emerged from a study of blood T cell repertoires in COVID-19. In the study overall: Samples representing acute and convalescent COVID-19 were sourced from the United States, Italy and Spain. PBMCs, B-cell-depleted T cells, or T cells were the source of the cDNA or gDNA that made up the material.

Germline assignment: CDR1 KGHSH and CDR2 LQKENI. The CDR3 sequence is 17 residues long. V was clipped by 4 bases and J by 0 bases; unmatched bases: 9. TCRdb's table, derived via immunoSEQ multiplex PCR, lists solely in-frame clones and lacks some. This table has hundreds of thousands of clones, approximately 90% appearing once. Sequencing input: peripheral blood. This sequence originates from a woman in her 30s who had recovered from COVID-19. The rearrangement joins TRBV18 to TRBJ1-1; 9 bases line up with TRBD1. CDR3 DNA: TGTGCCAGCTCACGGCCGGGACAGGGTTTCGTGAACACTGAAGCTTTCTTT. Translation: CASSRPGQGFVNTEAFF.